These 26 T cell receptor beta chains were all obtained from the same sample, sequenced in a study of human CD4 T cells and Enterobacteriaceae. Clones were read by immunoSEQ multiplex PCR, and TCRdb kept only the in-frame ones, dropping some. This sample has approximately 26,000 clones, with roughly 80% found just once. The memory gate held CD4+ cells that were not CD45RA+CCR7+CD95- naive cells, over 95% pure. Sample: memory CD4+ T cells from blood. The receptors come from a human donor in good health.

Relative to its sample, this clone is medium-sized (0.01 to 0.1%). The CDR3 is CASSLASGQYSYEQYF. DNA of the CDR3: TGTGCCAGCAGCTTAGCCTCAGGACAGTACTCCTACGAGCAGTACTTC. This chain links TRBV7-6 with TRBJ2-7; perhaps TRBD1 as D (6 bases). V lost 0 bases to trimming and J lost 0 bases, with 12 bases between them. The CDR3 runs 16 residues. Germline CDR1 and CDR2: SGHVS and FNYEAQ.

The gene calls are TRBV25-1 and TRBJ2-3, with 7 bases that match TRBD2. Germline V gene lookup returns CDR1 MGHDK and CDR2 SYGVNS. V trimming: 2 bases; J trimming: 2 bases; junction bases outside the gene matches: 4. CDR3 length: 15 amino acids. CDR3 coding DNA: TGTGCCAGCAGTGAACTAGCGGAAGCCACAGATACGCAGTATTTT. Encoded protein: CASSELAEATDTQYF.

CDR3 amino acids: CASCPDETKDTQYF. In DNA, the CDR3 is TGTGCCAGCTGCCCGGACGAAACAAAAGATACGCAGTATTTT. The chain combines TRBV7-8 with TRBJ2-3; D is unresolved. The CDR3 is 14 residues long. From germline, CDR1 is SGHVS and CDR2 FQNEAQ. Trimming pared 8 bases from V and 5 bases from J, leaving 17 bases between.

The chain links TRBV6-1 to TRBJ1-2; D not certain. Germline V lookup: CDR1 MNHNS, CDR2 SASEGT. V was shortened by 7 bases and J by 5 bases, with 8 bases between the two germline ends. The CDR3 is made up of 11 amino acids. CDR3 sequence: CASNLGYGYTF. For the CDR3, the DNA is TGTGCCAGCAACTTAGGTTATGGCTACACCTTC.

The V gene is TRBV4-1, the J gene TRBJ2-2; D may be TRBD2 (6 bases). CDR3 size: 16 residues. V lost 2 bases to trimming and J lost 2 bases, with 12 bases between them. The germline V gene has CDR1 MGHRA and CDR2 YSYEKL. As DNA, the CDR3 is TGCGCCAGCAGCCAACTCCTAGCGACAAACACCGGGGAGCTGTTTTTT. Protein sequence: CASSQLLATNTGELFF.

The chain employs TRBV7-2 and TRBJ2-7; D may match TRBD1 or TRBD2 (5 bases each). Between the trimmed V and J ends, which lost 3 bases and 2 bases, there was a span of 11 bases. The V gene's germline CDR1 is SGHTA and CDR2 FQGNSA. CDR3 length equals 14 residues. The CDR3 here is CASSFWDGTYEQYF. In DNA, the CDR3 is TGTGCCAGCAGCTTCTGGGACGGAACCTACGAGCAGTACTTC. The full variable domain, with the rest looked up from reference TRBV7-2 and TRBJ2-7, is GAGVSQSPSNKVTEKGKDVELRCDPISGHTALYWYRQSLGQGLEFLIYFQGNSAPDKSGLPSDRFSAERTGGSVSTLTIQRTQQEDSAVYLCASSFWDGTYEQYFGPGTRLTVT.

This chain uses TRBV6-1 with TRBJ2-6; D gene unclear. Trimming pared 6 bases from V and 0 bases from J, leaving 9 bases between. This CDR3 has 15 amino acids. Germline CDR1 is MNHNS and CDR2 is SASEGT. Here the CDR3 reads CASRSRSSGANVLTF. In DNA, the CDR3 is TGTGCCAGCAGATCCAGGTCCTCTGGGGCCAACGTCCTGACTTTC.

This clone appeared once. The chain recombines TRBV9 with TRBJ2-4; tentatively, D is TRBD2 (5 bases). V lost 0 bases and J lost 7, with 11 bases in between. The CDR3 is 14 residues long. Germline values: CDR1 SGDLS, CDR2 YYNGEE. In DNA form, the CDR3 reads TGTGCCAGCAGCGTAGACTTGGGAGCGAACATTCAGTACTTC. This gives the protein CASSVDLGANIQYF.

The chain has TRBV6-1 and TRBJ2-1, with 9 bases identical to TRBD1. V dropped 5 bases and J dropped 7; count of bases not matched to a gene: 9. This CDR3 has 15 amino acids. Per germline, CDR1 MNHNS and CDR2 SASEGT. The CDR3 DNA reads TGTGCCAGCAGTAGCGTCCCGGGACAGGGTAATGAGCAGTTCTTC. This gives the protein CASSSVPGQGNEQFF.

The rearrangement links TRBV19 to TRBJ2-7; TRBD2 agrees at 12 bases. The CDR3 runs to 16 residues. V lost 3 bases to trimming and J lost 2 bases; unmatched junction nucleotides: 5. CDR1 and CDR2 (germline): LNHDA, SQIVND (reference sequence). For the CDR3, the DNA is TGTGCCAGTAGTATCACCACTAGCGGGAGGCCCTACGAGCAGTACTTC. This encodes CASSITTSGRPYEQYF.

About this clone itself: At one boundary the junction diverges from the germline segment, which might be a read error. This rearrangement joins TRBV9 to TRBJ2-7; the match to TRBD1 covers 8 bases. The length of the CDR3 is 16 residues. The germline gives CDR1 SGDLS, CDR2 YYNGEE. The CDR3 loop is CASSPLGQEYSSEQYF. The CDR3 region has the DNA TGTGCCAGCAGCCCCTTGGGACAGGAATACTCCTCCGAGCAGTACTTC. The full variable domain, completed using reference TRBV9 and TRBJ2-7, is DSGVTQTPKHLITATGQRVTLRCSPRSGDLSVYWYQQSLDQGLQFLIQYYNGEERAKGNILERFSAQQFPDLHSELNLSSLELGDSALYFCASSPLGQEYSSEQYFGPGTRLTVT.

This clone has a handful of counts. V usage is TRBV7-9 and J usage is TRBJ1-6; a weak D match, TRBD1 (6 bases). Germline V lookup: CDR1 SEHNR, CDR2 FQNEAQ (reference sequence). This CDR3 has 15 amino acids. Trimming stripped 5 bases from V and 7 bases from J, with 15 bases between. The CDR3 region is CASSVQGSNNSPLHF. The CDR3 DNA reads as TGTGCCAGCAGCGTGCAGGGGAGTAACAATTCACCCCTCCACTTT.

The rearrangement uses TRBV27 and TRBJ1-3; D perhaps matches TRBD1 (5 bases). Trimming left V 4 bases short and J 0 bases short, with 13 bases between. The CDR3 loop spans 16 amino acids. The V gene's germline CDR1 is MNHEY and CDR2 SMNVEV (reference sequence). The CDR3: CASSSRGRSSGNTIYF. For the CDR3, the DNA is TGTGCCAGCAGTTCTCGGGGACGGTCCTCTGGAAACACCATATATTTT.

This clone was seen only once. The CDR3, as DNA: TGTGCCAGCAGCTTAGGGGACAGCTCCTACGAGCAGTACTTC. Amino acids: CASSLGDSSYEQYF. V and J are TRBV7-8 and TRBJ2-7; TRBD1 matches 7 bases. V was clipped by 1 base and J by 0 bases; unmatched bases: 0. Germline CDR1 is SGHVS and CDR2 is FQNEAQ. The CDR3 length is 14 residues.

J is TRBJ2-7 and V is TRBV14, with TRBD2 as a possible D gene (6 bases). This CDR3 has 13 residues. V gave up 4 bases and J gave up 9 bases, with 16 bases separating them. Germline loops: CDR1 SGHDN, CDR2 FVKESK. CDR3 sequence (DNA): TGTGCCAGCAGCCGAGGACTGGAGGGCGGGCAGTACTTC. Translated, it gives CASSRGLEGGQYF.

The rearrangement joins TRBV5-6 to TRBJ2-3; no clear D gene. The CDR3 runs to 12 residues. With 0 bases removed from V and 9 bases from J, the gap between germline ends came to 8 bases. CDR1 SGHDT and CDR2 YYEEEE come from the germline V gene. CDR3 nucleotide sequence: TGTGCCAGCAGCTTGGCTTTTGAAACGCAGTATTTT. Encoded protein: CASSLAFETQYF. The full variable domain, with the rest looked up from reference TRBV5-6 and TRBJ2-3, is DAGVTQSPTHLIKTRGQQVTLRCSPKSGHDTVSWYQQALGQGPQFIFQYYEEEERQRGNFPDRFSGHQFPNYSSELNVNALLLGDSALYLCASSLAFETQYFGPGTRLTVL.

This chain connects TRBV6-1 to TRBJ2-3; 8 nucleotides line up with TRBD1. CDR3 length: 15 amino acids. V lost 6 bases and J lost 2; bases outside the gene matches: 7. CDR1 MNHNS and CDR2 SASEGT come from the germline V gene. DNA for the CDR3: TGTGCCAGCAGGAGACAGGGGTTGGACACAGATACGCAGTATTTT. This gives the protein CASRRQGLDTDTQYF.

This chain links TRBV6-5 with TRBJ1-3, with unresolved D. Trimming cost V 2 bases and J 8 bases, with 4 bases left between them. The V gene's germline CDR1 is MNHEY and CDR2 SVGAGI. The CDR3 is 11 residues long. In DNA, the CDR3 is TGTGCCAGCAGTTACCGAGACACCATATATTTT. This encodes CASSYRDTIYF.

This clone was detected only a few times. The CDR3 DNA is TGTGCCAGCACCCTTAGCGGGGGACTCCGGAATGAGCAGTTCTTC. It translates to CASTLSGGLRNEQFF. The rearrangement links TRBV28 to TRBJ2-1; 9 bases are shared with TRBD2. The CDR3 covers 15 residues. V lost 7 bases and J lost 7; bases outside the gene matches: 11. Germline CDR1 and CDR2: MDHEN and SYDVKM. The full variable domain, completed using reference TRBV28 and TRBJ2-1, is DVKVTQSSRYLVKRTGEKVFLECVQDMDHENMFWYRQDPGLGLRLIYFSYDVKMKEKGDIPEGYSVSREKKERFSLILESASTNQTSMYLCASTLSGGLRNEQFFGPGTRLTVL.

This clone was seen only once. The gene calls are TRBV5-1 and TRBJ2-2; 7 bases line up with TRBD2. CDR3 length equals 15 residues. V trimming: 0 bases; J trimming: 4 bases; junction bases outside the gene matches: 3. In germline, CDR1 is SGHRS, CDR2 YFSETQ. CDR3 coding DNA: TGCGCCAGCAGCTTGGCCGGGGGGTCCACCGGGGAGCTGTTTTTT. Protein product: CASSLAGGSTGELFF.

CDR3 DNA sequence: TGTGCCAGCAGCCTCCAAGGGGACTACAATGAGCAGTTCTTC. As protein: CASSLQGDYNEQFF. This chain joins TRBV7-8 and TRBJ2-1; possibly TRBD1 for D (5 bases). V shed 5 bases and J shed 3 bases, with 11 bases lying between them. CDR1 and CDR2 from the germline V gene are SGHVS and FQNEAQ. The CDR3 length is 14 residues.

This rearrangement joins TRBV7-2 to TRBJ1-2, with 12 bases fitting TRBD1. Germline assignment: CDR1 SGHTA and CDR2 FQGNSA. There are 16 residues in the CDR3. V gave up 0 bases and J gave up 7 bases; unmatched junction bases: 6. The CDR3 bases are TGTGCCAGCAGCTTAGCCCGGGACAGGGGGCCGGGTGGCTACACCTTC. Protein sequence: CASSLARDRGPGGYTF.

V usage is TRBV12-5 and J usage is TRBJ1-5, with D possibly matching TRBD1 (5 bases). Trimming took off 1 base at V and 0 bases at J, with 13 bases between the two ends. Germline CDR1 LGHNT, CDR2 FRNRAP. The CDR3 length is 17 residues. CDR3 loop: CASGLEGWALSNQPQHF. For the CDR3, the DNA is TGTGCTAGTGGTTTGGAGGGGTGGGCCCTTAGCAATCAGCCCCAGCATTTT.

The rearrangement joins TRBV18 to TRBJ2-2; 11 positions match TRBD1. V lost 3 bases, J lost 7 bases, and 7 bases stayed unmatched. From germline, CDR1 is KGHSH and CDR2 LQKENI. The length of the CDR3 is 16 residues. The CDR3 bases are TGTGCCAGCTCACCGAGGACAGGGGGCGATGTCGGGGAGCTGTTTTTT. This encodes CASSPRTGGDVGELFF.

CDR3 in amino acids: CASSPPAGVLAVGGYTF. The CDR3 DNA reads as TGTGCCAGCTCACCACCGGCAGGGGTTTTGGCGGTCGGGGGCTACACCTTC. The V call is TRBV18, the J call TRBJ1-2; perhaps TRBD1 as D (6 bases). This CDR3 is built from 17 residues. Germline V gene lookup returns CDR1 KGHSH and CDR2 LQKENI. Deletions cut 0 bases from V and 8 bases from J, with 22 bases between.

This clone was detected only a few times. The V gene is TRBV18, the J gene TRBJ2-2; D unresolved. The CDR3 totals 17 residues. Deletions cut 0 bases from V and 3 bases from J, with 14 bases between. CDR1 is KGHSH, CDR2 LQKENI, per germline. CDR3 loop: CASSPPTTAFHTGELFF. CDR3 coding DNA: TGTGCCAGCTCACCACCCACCACAGCATTTCACACCGGGGAGCTGTTTTTT.